Listed below are T cell receptor beta chains from one sample, sequenced in a study of cytomegalovirus exposure and HLA in healthy donors. Assay: immunoSEQ multiplex PCR; the TCRdb copy retains only in-frame clones and omits some. The profile shows more than 50,000 clones, about 85% of them singletons. The source material was PBMCs. All receptors come from a female donor in good health and CMV-seronegative. The CDR3 runs from the conserved cysteine through the conserved F or W. Fields, in order: clone size, D gene, J gene, V gene, CDR3 protein, CDR3 DNA. The D gene is left open where the match is weak. The size of a clone is reported for some rows only, either as once, few or many, or as a class for expanded clones.

.	.	TRBJ2-3	TRBV7-3	CASSLTAGGSSLTDTQYF	TGTGCCAGCAGCTTAACGGCGGGCGGCTCCTCTCTCACAGATACGCAGTATTTT
once	.	TRBJ1-1	TRBV5-4	CASRNQGNTEAFF	TGTGCCAGCAGGAACCAGGGAAACACTGAAGCTTTCTTT
.	TRBD2	TRBJ2-1	TRBV18	CASSPGTTGYNEQFF	TGTGCCAGCTCACCCGGGACTACGGGGTACAATGAGCAGTTCTTC
.	TRBD1	TRBJ1-1	TRBV7-9	CASSSRDRGMNTEAFF	TGTGCCAGCAGCTCCCGGGACAGGGGGATGAACACTGAAGCTTTCTTT
.	.	TRBJ1-1	TRBV18	CASSPTGLDEAFF	TGTGCCAGCTCACCTACAGGGTTGGATGAAGCTTTCTTT
.	.	TRBJ1-2	TRBV5-1	CASSLTGSLIYGYTF	TGCGCCAGCAGCTTGACAGGGTCACTCATCTATGGCTACACCTTC
.	TRBD2	TRBJ2-7	TRBV18	CASSPPAGGEQYF	TGTGCCAGCTCACCCCCCGCGGGGGGCGAGCAGTACTTC
.	.	TRBJ1-1	TRBV6-5	CASSEGENTEAFF	TGTGCCAGCAGCGAGGGGGAGAACACTGAAGCTTTCTTT
once	.	TRBJ2-3	TRBV5-6	CASRSLGREDTQYF	TGTGCCAGCAGGTCGCTAGGACGGGAAGATACGCAGTATTTT
few	TRBD2	TRBJ2-7	TRBV10-3	CAISEGTSGRAYEQYF	TGTGCCATCAGTGAAGGGACTAGCGGGAGGGCCTACGAGCAGTACTTC
.	TRBD1	TRBJ2-7	TRBV7-3	CASSPSGQVVFNEQYF	TGTGCCAGCAGCCCATCGGGACAGGTTGTGTTTAATGAGCAGTACTTC
.	TRBD2	TRBJ2-7	TRBV10-3	CAISVGASGNEQYF	TGTGCCATCAGTGTGGGAGCTAGCGGGAACGAGCAGTACTTC
.	.	TRBJ2-5	TRBV11-2	CASSLGEETQYF	TGTGCCAGCAGCTTAGGGGAGGAGACCCAGTACTTC
.	.	TRBJ1-2	TRBV6-1	CASSARRRELTQGALGYTF	TGTGCCAGCAGTGCCCGTCGTCGCGAGCTTACACAGGGTGCACTTGGCTACACCTTC
.	.	TRBJ1-3	TRBV18	CASSRDPSGNTIYF	TGTGCCAGCTCACGAGATCCCTCTGGAAACACCATATATTTT
.	TRBD1	TRBJ2-5	TRBV29-1	CSVPHRGLGETQYF	TGCAGCGTGCCGCACAGGGGGTTGGGAGAGACCCAGTACTTC
.	.	TRBJ2-1	TRBV27	CASSPPPDRRSDEQFF	TGTGCCAGCAGTCCCCCCCCCGACAGGAGGAGCGATGAGCAGTTCTTC
once	TRBD2	TRBJ2-1	TRBV7-9	CSSSLVGSSGYNEQFF	TGTTCCAGCAGCTTAGTAGGGTCTAGCGGTTACAATGAGCAGTTCTTC
.	TRBD1	TRBJ1-5	TRBV18	CASSPDGQGNQPQHF	TGTGCCAGCTCACCGGACGGACAGGGGAATCAGCCCCAGCATTTT
.	TRBD2	TRBJ2-7	TRBV10-1	CASSELAGEQYF	TGCGCCAGCAGTGAACTAGCGGGCGAGCAGTACTTC
once	.	TRBJ2-3	TRBV28	CASSPNRQDTQYF	TGTGCCAGCAGTCCAAATCGTCAGGATACGCAGTATTTT
.	.	TRBJ1-6	TRBV27	CASSRGLLRSPLHF	TGTGCCAGCAGTAGGGGGTTGCTAAGATCACCCCTCCACTTT
once	TRBD2	TRBJ2-7	TRBV27	CASSDQRDPFYEQYF	TGTGCCAGCAGTGACCAGCGGGACCCTTTTTACGAGCAGTACTTC
.	TRBD1	TRBJ1-3	TRBV7-9	CASQGEVSGNTIYF	TGTGCCAGTCAGGGGGAGGTCTCTGGAAACACCATATATTTT
.	TRBD2	TRBJ2-1	TRBV5-6	CASSSGLAGLAEQFF	TGTGCCAGCAGCTCGGGACTAGCGGGCCTAGCTGAGCAGTTCTTC
once	TRBD2	TRBJ2-1	TRBV29-1	CSVAIAGGPGSEQFF	TGCAGCGTTGCGATAGCGGGAGGGCCCGGGAGTGAGCAGTTCTTC
.	TRBD1	TRBJ1-3	TRBV7-6	CASSARTGRVGNTIYF	TGTGCCAGCAGCGCCAGGACAGGGAGGGTCGGAAACACCATATATTTT
.	TRBD1	TRBJ2-2	TRBV5-6	CASSITTGVTGELFF	TGTGCCAGCAGCATAACTACAGGGGTCACCGGGGAGCTGTTTTTT
.	.	TRBJ1-1	TRBV5-4	CASSYPGTAPRGVTEAFF	TGTGCCAGCAGCTACCCCGGGACGGCCCCCAGGGGTGTCACTGAAGCTTTCTTT
once	.	TRBJ2-7	TRBV9	CASSVLGGAALYEQYF	TGTGCCAGCAGCGTATTGGGGGGAGCCGCCCTCTACGAGCAGTACTTC
.	.	TRBJ1-2	TRBV30	CAWRPRARGYGYTF	TGTGCCTGGAGGCCAAGGGCCAGGGGCTATGGCTACACCTTC
few	TRBD2	TRBJ2-7	TRBV9	CASSGPTSRYYEQYF	TGTGCCAGCAGCGGACCGACTAGCAGGTACTACGAGCAGTACTTC
few	.	TRBJ1-5	TRBV4-1	CASSQSNRDQPQHF	TGCGCCAGCAGCCAAAGTAACAGGGACCAGCCCCAGCATTTT
few	.	TRBJ2-2	TRBV28	CASSLPTGRAGSGELFF	TGTGCCAGCAGTTTACCGACAGGTCGAGCGGGATCCGGGGAGCTGTTTTTT
.	TRBD1	TRBJ2-7	TRBV18	CASSQERGPYEQYF	TGTGCCAGCTCACAAGAAAGGGGGCCCTACGAGCAGTACTTC
.	TRBD2	TRBJ2-7	TRBV5-1	CASSWGVAGYEQYF	TGCGCCAGCAGCTGGGGGGTAGCGGGCTACGAGCAGTACTTC
.	TRBD1	TRBJ2-7	TRBV11-2	CASSPARGTEFYEQYF	TGTGCCAGCAGCCCCGCGAGGGGGACAGAGTTCTACGAGCAGTACTTC
.	TRBD2	TRBJ2-1	TRBV4-2	CASSQISGGLGTSSYNEQFF	TGTGCCAGCAGCCAAATTTCGGGCGGGTTGGGGACTAGTAGCTACAATGAGCAGTTCTTC
.	TRBD1	TRBJ1-1	TRBV19	CASCPRGCRNTEAFF	TGTGCCAGTTGTCCCAGGGGGTGTCGGAACACTGAAGCTTTCTTT
.	TRBD2	TRBJ2-4	TRBV5-1	CASSFGDRGPRLAGGHPQYF	TGCGCCAGCAGCTTCGGGGACAGGGGGCCCCGACTAGCGGGGGGGCACCCCCAGTACTTC
few	TRBD1	TRBJ2-5	TRBV6-5	CASRYPRTGETQYF	TGTGCCAGCAGGTACCCCCGGACAGGGGAGACCCAGTACTTC